This entry is about one TCR beta chain. Authors' analysis steps: Estimates of nucleated cell counts were drawn from the amplification of reference gene primers. TCRdb keeps only in-frame clones here, not all; method: immunoSEQ multiplex PCR. Clone size and the V and J calls come from that table; the DNA yielded D and trimming. This sample carries a few hundred thousand clones, 90% of them seen once, and the ten largest clones take 1.2%. The data were obtained in a study of blood T cell repertoires in COVID-19. Whole-study context: Sample material is recorded as cDNA or gDNA derived from T cells, B-cell-depleted T cells, or PBMCs.

The CDR3 is 14 amino acids. Germline V gene data show CDR1 as SGHVS and CDR2 as FQNEAQ. V lost 3 bases to trimming and J lost 10 bases, with 16 bases between them. The specimen sequenced was PBMCs or T cells enriched from blood (not recorded which). The chain joins TRBV7-8 to TRBJ2-1; D perhaps matches TRBD2 (6 bases). The clonotype was recovered from a man younger than 40 who had recovered from COVID-19. The CDR3 sequence is CASSLGTGDGEQFF. CDR3 in DNA: TGTGCCAGCAGCTTGGGGACTGGGGATGGGGAGCAGTTCTTC. Filled out from reference TRBV7-8 and TRBJ2-1, the complete variable domain reads GAGVSQSPRYKVAKRGQDVALRCDPISGHVSLFWYQQALGQGPEFLTYFQNEAQLDKSGLPSDRFFAERPEGSVSTLKIQRTQQEDSAVYLCASSLGTGDGEQFFGPGTRLTVL.